The 8 T cell receptor beta chains below all came from one sample that was sequenced in a study of T cell responses to AZD1222 COVID-19 vaccine (dated by TCRdb to about 2021). The library was made by the immunoSEQ multiplex PCR assay. TCRdb stores this immuneACCESS table with in-frame sequences only. Part of the clones is absent; in the studies checked, under half of the shortfall reflects unresolved V genes, and no reason is known for the rest. The sample table lists 160,000 or so clones, 90% of them with a count of one. Around 1.9% of the sample lies in the top ten. In light of the paper, this sample's time point label describes: baseline before first vaccination. The sample consisted of peripheral blood, taken on day 0 of AZD1222 vaccination. These receptors were taken from an adult in good health.

The chain combines TRBV4-3 with TRBJ2-5; D not resolved. The CDR3 extends over 15 amino acids. V lost 1 base, J lost 1 base, and 10 bases lay in between. Germline assignment: CDR1 LGHNA and CDR2 YSLEER. The CDR3 here is CASSQVLDSQETQYF. The DNA for the CDR3 is TGCGCCAGCAGCCAAGTCCTCGATTCCCAAGAGACCCAGTACTTC.

This clone has a single count. CDR3 nucleotides: TGCGCCAGCAGCCAAGAGGGACAGGGGATGTACGAGCAGTACTTC. This gives the protein CASSQEGQGMYEQYF. The J gene is TRBJ2-7, the V gene TRBV4-3; 10 positions match TRBD1. The germline CDR1 and CDR2 sequences are LGHNA and YSLEER. CDR3 length: 15 amino acids. Unmatched junction bases numbered 3, after V lost 0 bases and J lost 4 bases.

The chain employs TRBV4-1 and TRBJ2-7; D remains unclear. The CDR3 spans 14 residues. CDR1 is MGHRA, CDR2 YSYEKL, per germline. V was clipped by 3 bases and J by 6 bases, with 15 bases between them. The CDR3 bases are TGCGCCAGCAGCCAGTCGGGCCCCTCGGTCGAGCAGTACTTC. Translating it yields CASSQSGPSVEQYF.

This clone was counted once. The rearrangement uses TRBV14 and TRBJ2-7, with TRBD2 matching over 13 bases. Germline lookup yields CDR1 SGHDN and CDR2 FVKESK. V shed 4 bases and J 4 bases; nucleotides not matched to a gene: 13. This CDR3 has 18 amino acids. The CDR3 is CASSRGLAGDADIYEQYF. CDR3 coding DNA: TGTGCCAGCAGCCGAGGACTAGCGGGAGACGCGGACATTTACGAGCAGTACTTC.

The chain is built from TRBV19 and TRBJ2-1, with D perhaps matching TRBD1 (6 bases). Between the trimmed V and J ends, which lost 9 bases and 1 base, there was a span of 13 bases. The CDR3 is made up of 14 amino acids. CDR1 is LNHDA and CDR2 is SQIVND in the germline V gene (reference sequence). CDR3 nucleotides: TGTGCCAGCCAGAGGGGGAGTTCCTACAATGAGCAGTTCTTC. This codes for CASQRGSSYNEQFF.

This chain joins TRBV28 and TRBJ1-5; the D gene is possibly TRBD1 (5 bases). From germline, CDR1 is MDHEN and CDR2 SYDVKM. V gave up 5 bases and J gave up 2 bases, with 13 bases separating them. The CDR3 contains 15 residues. Here the CDR3 DNA reads TGTGCCAGCAGTGAAACAGGCTTTCGCAATCAGCCCCAGCATTTT. It yields the protein CASSETGFRNQPQHF.

The CDR3 is CASSVGGLPNRNEKLFF. CDR3 DNA sequence: TGTGCCAGCAGCGTAGGGGGACTCCCTAATAGGAATGAAAAACTGTTTTTT. The chain carries TRBV9 and TRBJ1-4; D is possibly TRBD1 (5 bases). The CDR3 extends over 17 amino acids. With 0 bases removed from V and 5 bases from J, the gap between germline ends came to 17 bases. Germline CDR1 is SGDLS and CDR2 is YYNGEE.

V usage is TRBV6-1 and J usage is TRBJ2-2, with 11 bases identical to TRBD2. Germline V gene lookup returns CDR1 MNHNS and CDR2 SASEGT. With 4 bases clipped from V and 4 bases from J, the junction kept 5 bases outside the gene matches. This CDR3 comprises 16 residues. DNA of the CDR3: TGTGCCAGCAGTGTTATACTAGCGGGGGCCACCGGGGAGCTGTTTTTT. It translates to CASSVILAGATGELFF.